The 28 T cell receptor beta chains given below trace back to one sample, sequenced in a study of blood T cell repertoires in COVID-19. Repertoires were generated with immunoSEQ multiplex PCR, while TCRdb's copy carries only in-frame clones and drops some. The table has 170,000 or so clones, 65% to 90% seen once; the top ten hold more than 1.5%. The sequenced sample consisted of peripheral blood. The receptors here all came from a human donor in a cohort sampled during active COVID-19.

CDR3 nucleotide sequence: TGCGCCAGCAGCTTGGAACAGAACTATGGCTACACCTTC. Protein product: CASSLEQNYGYTF. The rearrangement links TRBV5-1 to TRBJ1-2; D gene unclear. CDR3 length: 13 residues. In germline, CDR1 is SGHRS, CDR2 YFSETQ. The V end was cut by 0 bases, the J end by 2 bases, with 5 bases between.

In DNA, the CDR3 is TGCGCCAGCAGCTTGCGGACAGGGGGCGGGGAGACCCAGTACTTC. Translation gives CASSLRTGGGETQYF. V is TRBV5-1 and J is TRBJ2-5, with 11 bases lining up with TRBD1. The CDR3 covers 15 residues. Germline V lookup: CDR1 SGHRS, CDR2 YFSETQ. Trimming took 1 base from V and 5 from J; bases not matched to a gene: 4.

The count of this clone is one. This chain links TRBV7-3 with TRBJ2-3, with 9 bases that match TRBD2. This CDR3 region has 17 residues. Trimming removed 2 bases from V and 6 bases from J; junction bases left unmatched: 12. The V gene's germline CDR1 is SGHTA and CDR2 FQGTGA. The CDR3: CASSLGPGLAKTDTQYF. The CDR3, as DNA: TGTGCCAGCAGCTTAGGGCCGGGACTAGCAAAAACGGATACGCAGTATTTT.

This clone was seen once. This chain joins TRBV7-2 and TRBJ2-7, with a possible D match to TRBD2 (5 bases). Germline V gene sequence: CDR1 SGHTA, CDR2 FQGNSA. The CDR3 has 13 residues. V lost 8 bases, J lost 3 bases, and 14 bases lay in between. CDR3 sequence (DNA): TGTGCCAGCGCGTGGGTCGGGAACTACGAGCAGTACTTC. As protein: CASAWVGNYEQYF.

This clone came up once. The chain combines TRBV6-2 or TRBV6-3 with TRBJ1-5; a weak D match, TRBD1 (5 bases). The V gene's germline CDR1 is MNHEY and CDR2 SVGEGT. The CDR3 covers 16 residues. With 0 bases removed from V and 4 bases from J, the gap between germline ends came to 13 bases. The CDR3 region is CASSYSRYKGNQPQHF. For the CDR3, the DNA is TGTGCCAGCAGTTACTCCCGTTACAAGGGGAATCAGCCCCAGCATTTT.

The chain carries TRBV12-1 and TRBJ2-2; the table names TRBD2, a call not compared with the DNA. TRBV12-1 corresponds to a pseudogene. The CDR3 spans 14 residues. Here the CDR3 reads CASRMTREGGELFF. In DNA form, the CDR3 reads TGTGCCAGCCGGATGACGCGGGAGGGCGGGGAGCTGTTTTTT.

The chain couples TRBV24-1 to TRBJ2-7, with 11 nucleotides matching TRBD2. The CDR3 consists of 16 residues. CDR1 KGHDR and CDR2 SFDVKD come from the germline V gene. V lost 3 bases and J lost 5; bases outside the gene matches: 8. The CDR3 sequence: CATSDVGLAGTHEQYF. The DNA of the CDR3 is TGTGCCACCAGTGATGTTGGACTAGCGGGCACCCACGAGCAGTACTTC.

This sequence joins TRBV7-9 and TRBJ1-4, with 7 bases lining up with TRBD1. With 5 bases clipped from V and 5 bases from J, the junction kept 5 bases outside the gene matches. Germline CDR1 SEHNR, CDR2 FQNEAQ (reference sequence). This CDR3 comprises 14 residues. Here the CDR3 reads CASSPGTENEKLFF. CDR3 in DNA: TGTGCCAGCAGCCCCGGGACAGAGAATGAAAAACTGTTTTTT.

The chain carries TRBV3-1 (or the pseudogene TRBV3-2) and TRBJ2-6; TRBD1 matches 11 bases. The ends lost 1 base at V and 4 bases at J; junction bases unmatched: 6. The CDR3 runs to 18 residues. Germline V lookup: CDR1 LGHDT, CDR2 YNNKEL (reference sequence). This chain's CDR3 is CASSQVSGQGAGANVLTF. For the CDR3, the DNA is TGTGCCAGCAGCCAAGTCTCAGGACAGGGGGCCGGGGCCAACGTCCTGACTTTC.

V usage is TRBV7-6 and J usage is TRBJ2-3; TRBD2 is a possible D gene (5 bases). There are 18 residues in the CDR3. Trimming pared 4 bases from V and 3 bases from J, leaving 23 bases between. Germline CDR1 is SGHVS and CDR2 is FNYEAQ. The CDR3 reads CASSSPPADISGTDTQYF. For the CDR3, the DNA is TGTGCCAGCAGCTCCCCCCCCGCCGACATCAGCGGTACAGATACGCAGTATTTT.

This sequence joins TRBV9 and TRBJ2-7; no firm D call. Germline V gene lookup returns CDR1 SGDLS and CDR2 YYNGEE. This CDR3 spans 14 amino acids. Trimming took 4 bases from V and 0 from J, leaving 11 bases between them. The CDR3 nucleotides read TGTGCCAGCAGCCCCCGACTTTCCTCCTACGAGCAGTACTTC. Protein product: CASSPRLSSYEQYF.

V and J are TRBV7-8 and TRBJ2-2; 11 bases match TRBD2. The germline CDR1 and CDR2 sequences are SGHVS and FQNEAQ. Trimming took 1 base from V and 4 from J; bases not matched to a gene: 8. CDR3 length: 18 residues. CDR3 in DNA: TGTGCCAGCAGCTTAGGAGGGCCGGGACTAGCGGCCACCGGGGAGCTGTTTTTT. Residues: CASSLGGPGLAATGELFF.

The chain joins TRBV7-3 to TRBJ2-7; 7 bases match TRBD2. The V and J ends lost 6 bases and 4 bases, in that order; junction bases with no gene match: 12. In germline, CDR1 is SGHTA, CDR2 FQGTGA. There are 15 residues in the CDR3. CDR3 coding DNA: TGTGCCAGCAGGCCACTCGGGACTACGGTATACGAGCAGTACTTC. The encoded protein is CASRPLGTTVYEQYF.

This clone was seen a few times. CDR3 sequence: CASSLSYHEQYF. CDR3 DNA sequence: TGTGCCAGCAGCTTAAGCTACCACGAGCAGTACTTC. The chain joins TRBV11-2 to TRBJ2-7; D remains ambiguous. Between the trimmed V and J ends, which lost 2 bases and 5 bases, there was a span of 7 bases. The germline CDR1 and CDR2 sequences are SGHAT and FQNNGV. The CDR3 is 12 amino acids.

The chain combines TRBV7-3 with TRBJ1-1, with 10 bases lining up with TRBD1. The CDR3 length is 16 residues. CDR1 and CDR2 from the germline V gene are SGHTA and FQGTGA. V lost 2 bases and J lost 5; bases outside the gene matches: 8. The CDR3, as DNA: TGTGCCAGCAGCTTATCCCCTCGGGACAGGGGAACTGAAGCTTTCTTT. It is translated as CASSLSPRDRGTEAFF.

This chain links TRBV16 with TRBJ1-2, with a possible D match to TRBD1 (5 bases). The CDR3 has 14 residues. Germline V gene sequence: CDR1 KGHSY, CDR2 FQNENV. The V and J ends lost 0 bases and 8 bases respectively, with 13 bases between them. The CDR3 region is CASSQSEGTRGYTF. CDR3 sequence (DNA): TGTGCCAGCAGCCAATCTGAGGGGACTAGGGGCTACACCTTC.

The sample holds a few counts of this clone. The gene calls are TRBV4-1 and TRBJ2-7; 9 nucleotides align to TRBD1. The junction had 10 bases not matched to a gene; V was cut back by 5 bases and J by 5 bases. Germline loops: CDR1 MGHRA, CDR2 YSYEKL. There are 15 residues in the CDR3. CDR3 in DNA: TGCGCCAGCAGCTTACAGGGGGCCACCTTCGACGAGCAGTACTTC. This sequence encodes CASSLQGATFDEQYF.

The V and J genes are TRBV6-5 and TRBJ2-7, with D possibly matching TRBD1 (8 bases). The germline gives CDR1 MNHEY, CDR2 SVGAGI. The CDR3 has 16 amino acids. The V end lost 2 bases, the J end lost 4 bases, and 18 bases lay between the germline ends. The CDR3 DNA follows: TGTGCCAGCAGTTACAACGACAGGGGAGGGGGGTACGAGCAGTACTTC. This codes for CASSYNDRGGGYEQYF.

DNA for the CDR3: TGCAGCCTAATACAGAACATAGGACTAGCGGGAGTAAATGAGCAGTTCTTC. It yields the protein CSLIQNIGLAGVNEQFF. The chain carries TRBV29-1 and TRBJ2-1, with 13 bases identical to TRBD2. This CDR3 has 17 amino acids. From germline, CDR1 is SQVTM and CDR2 ANQGSEA. The junction had 17 bases not matched to a gene; V was cut back by 8 bases and J by 7 bases.

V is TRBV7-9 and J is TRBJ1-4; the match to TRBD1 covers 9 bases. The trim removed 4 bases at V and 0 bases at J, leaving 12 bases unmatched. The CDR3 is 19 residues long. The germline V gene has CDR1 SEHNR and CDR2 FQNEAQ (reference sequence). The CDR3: CASSSEPGQGEATNEKLFF. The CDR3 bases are TGTGCCAGCAGCTCAGAACCGGGACAGGGAGAAGCAACTAATGAAAAACTGTTTTTT.

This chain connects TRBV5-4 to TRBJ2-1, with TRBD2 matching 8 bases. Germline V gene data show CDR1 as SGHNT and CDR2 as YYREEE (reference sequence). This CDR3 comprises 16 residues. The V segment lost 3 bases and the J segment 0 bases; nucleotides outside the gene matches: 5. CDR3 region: CASSSGGRVSYNEQFF. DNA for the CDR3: TGTGCCAGCAGCTCGGGGGGGAGGGTCTCCTACAATGAGCAGTTCTTC. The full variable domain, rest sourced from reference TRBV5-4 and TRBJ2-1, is ETGVTQSPTHLIKTRGQQVTLRCSSQSGHNTVSWYQQALGQGPQFIFQYYREEENGRGNFPPRFSGLQFPNYSSELNVNALELDDSALYLCASSSGGRVSYNEQFFGPGTRLTVL.

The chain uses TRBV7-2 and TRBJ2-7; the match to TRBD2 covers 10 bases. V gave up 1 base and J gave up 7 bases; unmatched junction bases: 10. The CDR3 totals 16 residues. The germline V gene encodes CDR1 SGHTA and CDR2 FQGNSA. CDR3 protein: CASSLGSGRTGGEQYF. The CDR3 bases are TGTGCCAGCAGCTTAGGTAGCGGGAGGACCGGGGGAGAGCAGTACTTC.

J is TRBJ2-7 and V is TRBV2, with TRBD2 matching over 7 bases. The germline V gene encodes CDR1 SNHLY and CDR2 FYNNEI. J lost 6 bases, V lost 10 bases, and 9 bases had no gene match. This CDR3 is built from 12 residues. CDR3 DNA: TGTGCCACCGGGAGGCATAGCGGCGAGCAGTACTTC. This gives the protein CATGRHSGEQYF.

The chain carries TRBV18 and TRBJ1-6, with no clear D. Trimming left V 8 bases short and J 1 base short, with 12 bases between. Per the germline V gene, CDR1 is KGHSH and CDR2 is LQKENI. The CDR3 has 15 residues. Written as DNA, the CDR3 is TGTGCCAGCACCATCGGGGAGTCCTATAATTCACCCCTCCACTTT. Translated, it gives CASTIGESYNSPLHF.

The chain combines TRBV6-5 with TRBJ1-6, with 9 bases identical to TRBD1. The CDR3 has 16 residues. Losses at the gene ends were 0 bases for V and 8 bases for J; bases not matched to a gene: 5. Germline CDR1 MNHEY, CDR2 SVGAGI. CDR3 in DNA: TGTGCCAGCAGTTACTCCTACAGGGGGCTGGATTCACCCCTCCACTTT. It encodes CASSYSYRGLDSPLHF.

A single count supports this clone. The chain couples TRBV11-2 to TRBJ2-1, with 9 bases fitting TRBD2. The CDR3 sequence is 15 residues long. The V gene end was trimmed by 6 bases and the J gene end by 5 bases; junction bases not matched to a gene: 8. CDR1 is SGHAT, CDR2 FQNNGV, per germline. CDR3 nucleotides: TGTGCCAGCAGTGCGGCGGGAGGGCCTGACAATGAGCAGTTCTTC. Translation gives CASSAAGGPDNEQFF.

Here the CDR3 reads CASSSTRDRGRTGANVLTF. DNA for the CDR3: TGTGCCAGCAGTTCCACTAGGGACAGGGGGCGAACTGGGGCCAACGTCCTGACTTTC. This chain uses TRBV28 with TRBJ2-6; 12 nucleotides line up with TRBD1. The J segment lost 2 bases and the V segment lost 4 bases, leaving 9 bases of the junction unmatched. Germline V gene data show CDR1 as MDHEN and CDR2 as SYDVKM. CDR3 length equals 19 residues. The complete variable domain, with remaining parts taken from reference TRBV28 and TRBJ2-6, reads DVKVTQSSRYLVKRTGEKVFLECVQDMDHENMFWYRQDPGLGLRLIYFSYDVKMKEKGDIPEGYSVSREKKERFSLILESASTNQTSMYLCASSSTRDRGRTGANVLTFGAGSRLTVL.

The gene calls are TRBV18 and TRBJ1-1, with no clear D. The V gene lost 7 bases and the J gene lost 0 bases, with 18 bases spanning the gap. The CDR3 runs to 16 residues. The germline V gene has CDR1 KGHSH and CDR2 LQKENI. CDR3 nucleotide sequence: TGTGCCAGCTGGAGGGATTTAGGCCGGCTGAACACTGAAGCTTTCTTT. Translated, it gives CASWRDLGRLNTEAFF.